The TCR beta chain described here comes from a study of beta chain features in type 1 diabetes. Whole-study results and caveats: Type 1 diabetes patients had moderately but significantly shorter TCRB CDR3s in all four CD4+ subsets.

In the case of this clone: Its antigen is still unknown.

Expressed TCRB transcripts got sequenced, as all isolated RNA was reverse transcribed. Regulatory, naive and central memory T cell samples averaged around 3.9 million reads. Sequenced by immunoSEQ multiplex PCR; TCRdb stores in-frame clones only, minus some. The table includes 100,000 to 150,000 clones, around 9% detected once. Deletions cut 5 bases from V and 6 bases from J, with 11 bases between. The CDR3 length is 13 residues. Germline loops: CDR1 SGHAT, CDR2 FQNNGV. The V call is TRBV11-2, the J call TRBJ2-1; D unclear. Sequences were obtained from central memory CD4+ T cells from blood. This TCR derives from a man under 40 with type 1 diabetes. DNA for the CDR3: TGTGCCAGCAGCCCACTCAATCCCAATGAGCAGTTCTTC. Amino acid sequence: CASSPLNPNEQFF.